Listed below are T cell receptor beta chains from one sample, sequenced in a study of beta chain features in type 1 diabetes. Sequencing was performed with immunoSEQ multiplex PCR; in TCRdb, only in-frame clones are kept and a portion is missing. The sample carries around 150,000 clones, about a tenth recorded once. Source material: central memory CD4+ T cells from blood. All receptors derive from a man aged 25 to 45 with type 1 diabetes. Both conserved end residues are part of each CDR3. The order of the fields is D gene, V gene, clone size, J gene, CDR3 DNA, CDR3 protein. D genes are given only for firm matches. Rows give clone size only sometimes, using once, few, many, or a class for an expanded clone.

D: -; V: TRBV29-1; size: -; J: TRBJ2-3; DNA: TGCAGCGTCGTCGGGGGGCCCGGGGCAGATACGCAGTATTTT; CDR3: CSVVGGPGADTQYF
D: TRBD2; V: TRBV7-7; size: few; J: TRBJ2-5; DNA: TGTGCTAGCAGTTCCACTAGCGGGAGAAGCGAGACCCAGTACTTC; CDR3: CASSSTSGRSETQYF
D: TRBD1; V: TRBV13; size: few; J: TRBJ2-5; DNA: TGTGCCAGCAGCCCCCGGACAGGGCAAGAGACCCAGTACTTC; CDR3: CASSPRTGQETQYF
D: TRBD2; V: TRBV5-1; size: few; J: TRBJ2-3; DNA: TGCGCCAGCAGCTTGTCTAGCGGAGATACGCAGTATTTT; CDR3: CASSLSSGDTQYF
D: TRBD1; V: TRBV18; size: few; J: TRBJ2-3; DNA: TGTGCCAGCTCCCTGGGGACAGGGGCGGCAGATACGCAGTATTTT; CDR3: CASSLGTGAADTQYF
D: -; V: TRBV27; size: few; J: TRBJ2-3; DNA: TGTGCCAGCAGTCTAACAGGGTTTGCGGATACGCAGTATTTT; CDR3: CASSLTGFADTQYF
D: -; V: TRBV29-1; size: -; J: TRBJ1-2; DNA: TGCAGCGTTGGGGAGCTTACTAACTATGGCTACACCTTC; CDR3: CSVGELTNYGYTF
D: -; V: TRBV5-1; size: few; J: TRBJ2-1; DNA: TGCGCCAGCAGCTTGCAGAGGAGCTCCTACAATGAGCAGTTCTTC; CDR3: CASSLQRSSYNEQFF
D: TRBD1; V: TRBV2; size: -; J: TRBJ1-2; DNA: TGTGCCAGCAGTGGACAGGGTATCGGTGGCTACACCTTC; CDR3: CASSGQGIGGYTF
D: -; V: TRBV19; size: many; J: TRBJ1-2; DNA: TGTGCCAGTAGTTCGGGCCCAGGGGTCAGCTACACCTTC; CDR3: CASSSGPGVSYTF
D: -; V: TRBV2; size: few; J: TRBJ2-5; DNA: TGTGCCAGCAGGACAAACCAAGAGACCCAGTACTTC; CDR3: CASRTNQETQYF
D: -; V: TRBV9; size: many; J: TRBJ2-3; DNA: TGTGCCAGCAGCGGAACCCGAGGGAGCACAGATACGCAGTATTTT; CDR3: CASSGTRGSTDTQYF
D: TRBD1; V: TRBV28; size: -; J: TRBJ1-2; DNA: TGTGCCAGCAGCCCGGGACAGGGGGAGGGCTACACCTTC; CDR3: CASSPGQGEGYTF
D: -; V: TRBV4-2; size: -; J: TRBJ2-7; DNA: TGTGCCAGCAGCCAAGATTGGGCAGGGGTGGGCTACGAGCAGTACTTC; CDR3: CASSQDWAGVGYEQYF
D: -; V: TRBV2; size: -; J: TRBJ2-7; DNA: TGTGCCAGCAGTTTAGAGCGCCACGAGCAGTACTTC; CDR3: CASSLERHEQYF
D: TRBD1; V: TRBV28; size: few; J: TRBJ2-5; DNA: TGTGCCAGTCGGGACAGCCAGACCCAGTACTTC; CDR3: CASRDSQTQYF
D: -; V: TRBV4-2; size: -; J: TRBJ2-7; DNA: TGTGCCAGCAGCCATGATGCGGGGAATTCCTACGAGCAGTACTTC; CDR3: CASSHDAGNSYEQYF
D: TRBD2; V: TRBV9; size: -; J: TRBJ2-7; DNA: TGTGCCAGCAGCCCCGGGACTAGCCTCTACGAGCAGTACTTC; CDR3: CASSPGTSLYEQYF
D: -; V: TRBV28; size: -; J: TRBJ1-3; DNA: TGTGCCAGCAGTTTATCAGGGCTTATCGGAAACACCATATATTTT; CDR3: CASSLSGLIGNTIYF
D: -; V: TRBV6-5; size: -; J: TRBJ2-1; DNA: TGTGCCAGCAGTTACTCTTACAAAAATGAGCAGTTCTTC; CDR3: CASSYSYKNEQFF
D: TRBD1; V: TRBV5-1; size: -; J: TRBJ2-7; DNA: TGCGCCAGCAGCCAGGGTGGGACAGGGTTCACCTACGAGCAGTACTTC; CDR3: CASSQGGTGFTYEQYF
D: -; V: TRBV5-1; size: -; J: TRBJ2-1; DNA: TGCGCCAGCAGCTTTATGAGTGGGATAGCGGATGGCCGGTTCTTC; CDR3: CASSFMSGIADGRFF
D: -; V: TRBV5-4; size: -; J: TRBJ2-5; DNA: TGTGCCAGCAGCTTGCTGGCTGAGGCCCAGTACTTC; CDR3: CASSLLAEAQYF
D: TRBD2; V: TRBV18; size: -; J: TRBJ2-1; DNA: TGTGCCAGCTCACCTCCGGGACTACGGGAGCAGTTCTTC; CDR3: CASSPPGLREQFF